This TCR beta chain was recovered during a study of cytomegalovirus exposure and HLA in healthy donors. Unmatched junction bases numbered 4, after V lost 4 bases and J lost 4 bases. Germline V gene lookup returns CDR1 SQVTM and CDR2 ANQGSEA. This CDR3 contains 14 residues. Primers for the PCR totalled 60 Vbeta and 13 Jbeta. Sequenced by immunoSEQ multiplex PCR; TCRdb stores in-frame clones only, minus some. This table has some 90,000 clones, approximately 80% appearing once. The sample holds one count of this clone. Sequencing was done on a sample of PBMCs. The V and J genes are TRBV29-1 and TRBJ2-1; 10 nucleotides line up with TRBD2. The TCR comes from a man aged 30-40 years in good health and CMV-seropositive. The CDR3 here is CSVGAGGPYNEQFF. The CDR3 coding sequence is TGCAGCGTTGGAGCGGGAGGGCCGTACAATGAGCAGTTCTTC.